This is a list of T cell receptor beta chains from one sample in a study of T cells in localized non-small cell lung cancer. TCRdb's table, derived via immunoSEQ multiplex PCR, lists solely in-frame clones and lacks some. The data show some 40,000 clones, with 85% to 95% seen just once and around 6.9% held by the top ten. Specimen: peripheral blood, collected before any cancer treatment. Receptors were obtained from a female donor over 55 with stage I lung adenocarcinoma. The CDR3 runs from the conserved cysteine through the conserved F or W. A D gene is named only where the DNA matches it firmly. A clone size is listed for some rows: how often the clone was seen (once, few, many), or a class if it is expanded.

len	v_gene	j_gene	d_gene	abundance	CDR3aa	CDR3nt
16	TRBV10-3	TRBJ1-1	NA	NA	CAISESGRLGGTEAFF	TGTGCCATCAGTGAGTCGGGGAGGTTAGGGGGCACTGAAGCTTTCTTT
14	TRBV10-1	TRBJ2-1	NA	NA	CASTTSSSYNEQFF	TGCGCCAGCACCACTAGTTCCTCCTACAATGAGCAGTTCTTC
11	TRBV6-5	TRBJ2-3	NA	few	CASRKGDTQYF	TGTGCCAGCAGAAAAGGAGATACGCAGTATTTT
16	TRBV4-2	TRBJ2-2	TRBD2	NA	CASSQDLAGNTGELFF	TGTGCCAGCAGCCAAGATCTAGCGGGGAACACCGGGGAGCTGTTTTTT
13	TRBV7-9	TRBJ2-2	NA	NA	CASSLADSRELFF	TGTGCCAGCAGCTTAGCAGACAGCCGGGAGCTGTTTTTT
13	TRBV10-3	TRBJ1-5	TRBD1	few	CARGGQGDQPQHF	TGTGCCAGAGGAGGGCAGGGGGATCAGCCCCAGCATTTT
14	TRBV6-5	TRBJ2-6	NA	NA	CASRTDSGANVLTF	TGTGCCAGCAGGACGGACTCTGGGGCCAACGTCCTGACTTTC
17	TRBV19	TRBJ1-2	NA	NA	CASSPPGRSHINYGYTF	TGTGCCAGTAGTCCCCCCGGGCGGAGCCACATTAACTATGGCTACACCTTC
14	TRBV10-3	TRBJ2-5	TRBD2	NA	CAVAGGVLQETQYF	TGTGCCGTCGCGGGGGGCGTCCTCCAAGAGACCCAGTACTTC
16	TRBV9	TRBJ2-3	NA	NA	CASSLTGTSNTDTQYF	TGTGCCAGCAGCCTAACCGGGACTTCTAACACAGATACGCAGTATTTT
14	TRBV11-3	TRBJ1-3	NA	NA	CASSLAGPGNTIYF	TGTGCCAGCAGCTTAGCGGGACCTGGAAACACCATATATTTT
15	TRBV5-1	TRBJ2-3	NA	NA	CASSLDSDPTDTQYF	TGCGCCAGCAGCTTAGATAGCGACCCCACAGATACGCAGTATTTT
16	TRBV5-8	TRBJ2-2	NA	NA	CASSLAWGANTGELFF	TGTGCCAGCAGCTTGGCCTGGGGGGCGAACACCGGGGAGCTGTTTTTT
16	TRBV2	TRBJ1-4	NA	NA	CASSPAGRGGNEKLFF	TGTGCCAGCAGCCCCGCCGGGAGGGGCGGGAATGAAAAACTGTTTTTT
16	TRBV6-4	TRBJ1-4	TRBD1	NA	CASSDSPGQGNEKLFF	TGTGCCAGCAGTGATTCCCCGGGACAGGGTAACGAAAAACTGTTTTTT
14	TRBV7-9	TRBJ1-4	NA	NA	CASSQVPGGEKLFF	TGTGCCAGCAGCCAGGTCCCGGGCGGTGAAAAACTGTTTTTT
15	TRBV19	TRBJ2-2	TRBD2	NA	CASSTRTSGTGELFF	TGTGCCAGTAGTACCAGGACTAGCGGCACCGGGGAGCTGTTTTTT
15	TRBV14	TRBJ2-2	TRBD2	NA	CASGAGGPNTGELFF	TGTGCCAGCGGGGCGGGGGGCCCGAACACCGGGGAGCTGTTTTTT
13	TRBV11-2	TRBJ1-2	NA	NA	CASSFRVQLGYTF	TGTGCCAGCAGCTTCAGGGTCCAGCTTGGCTACACCTTC
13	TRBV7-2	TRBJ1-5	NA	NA	CASSGRGNQPQHF	TGTGCCAGCAGCGGCAGGGGAAATCAGCCCCAGCATTTT
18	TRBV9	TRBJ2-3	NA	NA	CASSVDPPGKTSTDTQYF	TGTGCCAGCAGCGTAGATCCTCCGGGGAAGACTAGCACAGATACGCAGTATTTT
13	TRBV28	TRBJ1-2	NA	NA	CASSLGVGLGYTF	TGTGCCAGCAGTTTAGGGGTAGGGCTAGGCTACACCTTC
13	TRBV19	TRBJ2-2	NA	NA	CASSRQGTGELFF	TGTGCCAGTAGTCGCCAGGGCACCGGGGAGCTGTTTTTT
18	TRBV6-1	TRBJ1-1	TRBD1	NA	CASSARLVTGGTREKGFF	TGTGCCAGCAGTGCGCGTTTGGTGACAGGGGGAACCCGGGAAAAGGGTTTCTTT
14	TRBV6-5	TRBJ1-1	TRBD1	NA	CASSRDRGLVEAFF	TGTGCCAGCAGCCGGGACAGGGGGCTGGTTGAAGCTTTCTTT
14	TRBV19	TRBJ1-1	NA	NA	CASAWGTRWTEAFF	TGTGCCAGTGCTTGGGGGACCAGGTGGACTGAAGCTTTCTTT
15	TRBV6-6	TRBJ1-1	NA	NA	CASSYSVTQNTEAFF	TGTGCCAGCAGTTACTCGGTGACACAGAACACTGAAGCTTTCTTT
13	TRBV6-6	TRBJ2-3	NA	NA	CASNTLMGNTQYF	TGTGCCAGCAATACTTTAATGGGCAATACGCAGTATTTT
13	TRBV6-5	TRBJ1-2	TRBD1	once	CASSSRQGRGYTF	TGTGCCAGCAGTTCCCGACAGGGTCGGGGCTACACCTTC
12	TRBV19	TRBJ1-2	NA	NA	CASSLGMGGYTF	TGTGCCAGTAGTCTAGGAATGGGGGGCTACACCTTC
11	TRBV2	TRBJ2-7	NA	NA	CASRRFGTFDF	TGTGCCAGCCGACGATTTGGGACCTTTGACTTC
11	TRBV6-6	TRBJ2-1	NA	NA	CASSYRNEQFF	TGTGCCAGCAGTTACAGGAATGAGCAGTTCTTC
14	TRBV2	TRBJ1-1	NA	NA	CASNLDLLYTEAFF	TGTGCCAGCAACCTGGACCTACTTTACACTGAAGCTTTCTTT
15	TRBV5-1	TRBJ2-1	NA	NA	CASSLEGIPYNEQFF	TGCGCCAGCAGCTTGGAGGGGATTCCCTACAATGAGCAGTTCTTC
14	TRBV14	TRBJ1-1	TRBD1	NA	CASSHRDRGRGAFF	TGTGCCAGCAGCCACCGGGACAGGGGACGAGGAGCTTTCTTT
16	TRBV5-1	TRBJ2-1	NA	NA	CASSGRTGRTYNEQFF	TGCGCCAGTAGCGGGCGGACAGGGCGAACCTACAATGAGCAGTTCTTC
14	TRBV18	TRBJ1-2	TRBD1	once	CASSAGTGGFGYTF	TGTGCCAGCTCCGCGGGGACAGGGGGATTTGGCTACACCTTC
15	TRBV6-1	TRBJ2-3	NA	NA	CASSALGQGTDTQYF	TGTGCCAGCAGTGCCCTGGGGCAAGGCACAGATACGCAGTATTTT
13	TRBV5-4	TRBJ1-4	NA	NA	CASSLEGNEKLFF	TGTGCCAGCAGCTTGGAGGGAAATGAAAAACTGTTTTTT
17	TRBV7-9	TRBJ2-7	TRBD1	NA	CASSPGARDSDLYEQYF	TGTGCCAGCAGCCCCGGGGCTAGGGACAGCGACCTCTACGAGCAGTACTTC
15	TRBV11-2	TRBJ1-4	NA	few	CASSSWGTPAEKLFF	TGTGCCAGCAGCTCATGGGGGACTCCGGCTGAAAAACTGTTTTTT
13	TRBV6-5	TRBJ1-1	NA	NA	CASSHRTGPEAFF	TGTGCCAGCAGTCACCGAACCGGACCTGAAGCTTTCTTT
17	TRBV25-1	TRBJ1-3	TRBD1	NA	CASSEYGGTGAGNTIYF	TGTGCCAGCAGTGAATACGGGGGGACAGGGGCTGGAAACACCATATATTTT
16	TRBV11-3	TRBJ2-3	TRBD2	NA	CASSPGLAGGTDTQYF	TGTGCCAGCAGCCCGGGACTAGCGGGGGGCACAGATACGCAGTATTTT
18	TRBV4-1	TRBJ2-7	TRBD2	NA	CASSQKAPSGGHGYEQYF	TGCGCCAGCAGCCAAAAGGCTCCTAGCGGGGGCCATGGCTACGAGCAGTACTTC
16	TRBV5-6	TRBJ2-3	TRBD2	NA	CASSSRGGDITDTQYF	TGTGCCAGCAGTTCTCGCGGGGGGGATATTACAGATACGCAGTATTTT
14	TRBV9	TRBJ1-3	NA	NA	CASSVARDRNTIYF	TGTGCCAGCAGCGTAGCTCGGGATAGAAACACCATATATTTT
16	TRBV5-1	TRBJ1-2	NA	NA	CASSLANRVLGYGYTF	TGCGCCAGCAGCTTGGCTAACAGGGTACTGGGCTATGGCTACACCTTC
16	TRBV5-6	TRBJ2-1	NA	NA	CASSKRDRSSYNEQFF	TGTGCCAGCAGCAAGCGGGACAGGAGCTCCTACAATGAGCAGTTCTTC
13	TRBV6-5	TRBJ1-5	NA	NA	CASGRYSNQPQHF	TGTGCCAGCGGACGGTATAGCAATCAGCCCCAGCATTTT